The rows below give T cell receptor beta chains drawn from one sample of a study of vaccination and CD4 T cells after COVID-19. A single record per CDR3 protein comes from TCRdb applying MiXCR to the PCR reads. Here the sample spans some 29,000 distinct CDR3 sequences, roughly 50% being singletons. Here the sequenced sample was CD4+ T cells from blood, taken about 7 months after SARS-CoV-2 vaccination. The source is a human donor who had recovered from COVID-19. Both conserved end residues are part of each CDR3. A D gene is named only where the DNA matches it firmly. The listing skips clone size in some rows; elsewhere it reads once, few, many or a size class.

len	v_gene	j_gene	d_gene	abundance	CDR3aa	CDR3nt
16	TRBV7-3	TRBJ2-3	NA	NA	CASSYLGGPSTDTQYF	TGTGCCAGCAGCTACCTGGGGGGGCCTAGCACAGATACGCAGTATTTT
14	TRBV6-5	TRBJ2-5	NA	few	CASSYADNVETQYF	TGTGCCAGCAGTTACGCTGACAACGTGGAGACCCAGTACTTC
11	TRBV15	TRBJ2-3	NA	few	CATSRLDTQYF	TGTGCCACCAGCAGGTTGGATACGCAGTATTTT
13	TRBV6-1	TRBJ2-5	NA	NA	CASSEGNQETQYF	TGTGCCAGCAGTGAAGGGAACCAAGAGACCCAGTACTTC
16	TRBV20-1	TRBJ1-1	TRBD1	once	CSARVGGTGGNTEAFF	TGCAGTGCTAGAGTAGGGGGGACAGGGGGGAACACTGAAGCTTTCTTT
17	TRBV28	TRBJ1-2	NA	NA	CASSLYITGGSMYGYTF	TGTGCCAGCAGTTTATACATTACGGGAGGGAGCATGTATGGCTACACCTTC
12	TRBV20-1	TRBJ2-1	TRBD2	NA	CSALKLATEQFF	TGCAGTGCTCTCAAACTAGCGACTGAGCAGTTCTTC
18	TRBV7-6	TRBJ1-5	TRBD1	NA	CASSPRPGTGLSNQPQHF	TGTGCCAGCAGCCCTCGTCCCGGGACAGGTTTGAGCAATCAGCCCCAGCATTTT
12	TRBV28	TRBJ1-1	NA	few	CASPQGSTEAFF	TGTGCCTCCCCCCAGGGCTCAACTGAAGCTTTCTTT
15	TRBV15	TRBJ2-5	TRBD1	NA	CATSKQGAPGETQYF	TGTGCCACCAGCAAACAGGGGGCGCCGGGAGAGACCCAGTACTTC
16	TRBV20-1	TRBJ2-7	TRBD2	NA	CSASFRTSGSRYEQYF	TGCAGTGCTAGTTTTAGGACTAGCGGGAGTAGATACGAGCAGTACTTC
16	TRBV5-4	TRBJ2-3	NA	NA	CASSSGVGRSTDTQYF	TGTGCCAGCAGCTCCGGTGTTGGGCGAAGCACAGATACGCAGTATTTT
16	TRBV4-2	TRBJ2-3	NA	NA	CASSQAGPGEADTQYF	TGTGCCAGCAGCCAAGCTGGTCCAGGGGAGGCAGATACGCAGTATTTT
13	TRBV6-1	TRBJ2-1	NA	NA	CASSRSRDNEQFF	TGTGCCAGCAGCCGATCCCGGGACAATGAGCAGTTCTTC
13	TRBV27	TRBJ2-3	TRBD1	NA	CASTSGGSYTQYF	TGTGCCAGCACCTCAGGGGGCTCTTATACGCAGTATTTT
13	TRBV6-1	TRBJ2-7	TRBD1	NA	CASTRDRASEQYF	TGTGCCAGCACCCGGGACAGGGCCTCCGAGCAGTACTTC
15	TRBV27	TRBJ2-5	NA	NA	CASSFRDSHQETQYF	TGTGCCAGCAGTTTTCGCGACAGCCACCAAGAGACCCAGTACTTC
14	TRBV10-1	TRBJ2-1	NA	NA	CASSESRLLNEQFF	TGCGCCAGCAGTGAGTCGCGGCTACTCAATGAGCAGTTCTTC
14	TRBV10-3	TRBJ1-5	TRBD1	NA	CAISADRADQPQHF	TGTGCCATCAGTGCCGACAGGGCGGATCAGCCCCAGCATTTT
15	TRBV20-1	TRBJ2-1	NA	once	CSANSPQDPHNEQFF	TGCAGTGCTAACTCCCCCCAAGACCCTCACAATGAGCAGTTCTTC
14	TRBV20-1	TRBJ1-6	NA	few	CSASFVQDNSPLHF	TGCAGTGCTAGCTTTGTCCAGGATAATTCACCCCTCCACTTT
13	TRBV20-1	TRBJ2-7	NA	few	CSARDVSSYEQYF	TGCAGTGCTAGGGACGTTAGCTCCTACGAGCAGTACTTC
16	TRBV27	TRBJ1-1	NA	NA	CASSRGTDYMNTEAFF	TGTGCCAGCAGTCGAGGGACGGATTACATGAACACTGAAGCTTTCTTT
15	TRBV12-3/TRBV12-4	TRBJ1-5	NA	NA	CASSNYGRMNQPQHF	TGTGCCAGCAGTAACTACGGACGGATGAATCAGCCCCAGCATTTT
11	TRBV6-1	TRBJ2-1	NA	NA	CAINEWGEQFF	TGTGCCATCAACGAGTGGGGTGAGCAGTTCTTC
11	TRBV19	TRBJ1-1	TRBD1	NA	CATGGKTEAFF	TGTGCCACAGGGGGAAAAACTGAAGCTTTCTTT
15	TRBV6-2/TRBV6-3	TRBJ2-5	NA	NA	CASSWTALYQETQYF	TGTGCCAGCAGTTGGACAGCCTTGTACCAAGAGACCCAGTACTTC
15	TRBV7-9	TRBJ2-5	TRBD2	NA	CASSPSSGGQETQYF	TGCGCCAGCAGCCCATCTAGCGGGGGTCAAGAGACCCAGTACTTC
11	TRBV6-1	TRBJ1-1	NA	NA	CASSVALEAFF	TGTGCCAGCAGTGTGGCATTGGAAGCTTTCTTT
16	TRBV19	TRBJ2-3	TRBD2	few	CASSLEGLAGTDTQYF	TGTGCCAGTAGTCTAGAGGGACTAGCGGGGACAGATACGCAGTATTTT
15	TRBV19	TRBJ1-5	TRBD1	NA	CASSLATGGNQPQHF	TGTGCCAGTAGTTTGGCGACAGGGGGAAATCAGCCCCAGCATTTT
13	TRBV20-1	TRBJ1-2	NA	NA	CSAGGGDDYGYTF	TGCAGTGCAGGGGGAGGGGACGACTATGGCTACACCTTC
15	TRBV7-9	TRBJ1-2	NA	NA	CASSYAGGVNYGYTF	TGTGCCAGCAGCTACGCGGGTGGGGTTAACTATGGCTACACCTTC
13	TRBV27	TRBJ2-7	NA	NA	CASSLTRHYEQYF	TGTGCCAGCAGTCTTACGAGGCACTACGAGCAGTACTTC
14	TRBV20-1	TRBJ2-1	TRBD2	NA	CSVPGLAGGLEQFF	TGCAGTGTCCCGGGACTAGCGGGGGGGTTGGAGCAGTTCTTC
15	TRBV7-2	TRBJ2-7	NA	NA	CASSLSWATLYEQYF	TGTGCCAGCAGCTTATCCTGGGCTACGCTCTACGAGCAGTACTTC
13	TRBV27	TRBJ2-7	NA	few	CATRGRGVDEQYF	TGTGCCACCCGAGGCAGGGGCGTGGACGAGCAGTACTTC
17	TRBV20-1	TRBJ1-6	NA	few	CSARPITAEPYNSPLHF	TGCAGTGCTAGACCGATAACTGCAGAGCCCTATAATTCACCCCTCCACTTT
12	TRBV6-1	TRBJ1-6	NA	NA	CASQADSSPLHF	TGTGCCAGCCAGGCAGACTCTTCACCCCTCCACTTT
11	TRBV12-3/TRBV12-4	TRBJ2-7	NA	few	CASSHTYEQYF	TGTGCCAGCAGTCACACCTACGAGCAGTACTTC
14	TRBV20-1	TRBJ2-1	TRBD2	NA	CSARRVAGAYEQFF	TGCAGTGCTAGAAGGGTAGCGGGAGCCTATGAGCAGTTCTTC
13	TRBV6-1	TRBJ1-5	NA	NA	CASSRTHNQPQHF	TGTGCCAGCAGCAGAACCCACAATCAGCCCCAGCATTTT
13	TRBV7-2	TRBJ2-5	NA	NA	CASTQRRGETQYF	TGTGCCAGCACCCAGCGGAGGGGGGAGACCCAGTACTTC
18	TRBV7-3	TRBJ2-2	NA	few	CASSPTASRTFWDGELFF	TGTGCCAGCAGCCCTACCGCTTCAAGAACATTCTGGGACGGGGAGCTGTTTTTT
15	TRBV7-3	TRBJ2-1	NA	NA	CASSLLGQAYNEQFF	TGTGCCAGCAGCTTACTCGGGCAGGCCTACAATGAGCAGTTCTTC
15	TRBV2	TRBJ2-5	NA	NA	CASSEVQLAQETQYF	TGTGCCAGCAGTGAAGTACAACTAGCCCAAGAGACCCAGTACTTC
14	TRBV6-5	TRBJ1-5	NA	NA	CASSYRGLGQPQHF	TGTGCCAGCAGTTACCGGGGTTTAGGTCAGCCCCAGCATTTT
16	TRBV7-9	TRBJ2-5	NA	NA	CASSPIHGFVKETQYF	TGTGCCAGCAGCCCTATTCATGGGTTTGTAAAAGAGACCCAGTACTTC
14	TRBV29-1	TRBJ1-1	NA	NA	CSALQGRLNTEAFF	TGCAGCGCTCTACAAGGACGTTTGAACACTGAAGCTTTCTTT
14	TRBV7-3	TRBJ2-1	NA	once	CASSLSSSYNEQFF	TGTGCCAGCAGCTTAAGTAGCAGTTACAATGAGCAGTTCTTC
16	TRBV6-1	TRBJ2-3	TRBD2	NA	CATRPRTSYQLHTQYF	TGTGCCACGCGCCCCCGGACTAGCTACCAATTGCATACGCAGTATTTT
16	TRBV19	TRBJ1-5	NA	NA	CASAVGGARSNQPQHF	TGTGCCAGTGCGGTCGGGGGGGCTAGGAGCAATCAGCCCCAGCATTTT
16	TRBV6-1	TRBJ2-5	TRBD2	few	CASSRRAREEGETQYF	TGTGCCAGCAGTCGGAGAGCGCGGGAGGAGGGGGAGACCCAGTACTTC
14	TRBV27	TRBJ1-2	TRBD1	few	CASSFGTGGYGYTF	TGTGCCAGCAGTTTCGGGACAGGGGGCTACGGCTACACCTTC
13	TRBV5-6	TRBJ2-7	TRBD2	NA	CASSVGRLHEQYF	TGTGCCAGCAGCGTCGGGAGGCTCCACGAGCAGTACTTC
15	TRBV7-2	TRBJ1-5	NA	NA	CASSLAGQHNQPQHF	TGTGCCAGCAGCTTAGCTGGACAGCACAATCAGCCCCAGCATTTT
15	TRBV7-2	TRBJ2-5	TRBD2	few	CASSFSGTSGETQYF	TGTGCCAGCAGCTTTTCCGGGACTAGCGGGGAGACCCAGTACTTC
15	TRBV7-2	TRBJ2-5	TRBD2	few	CASSPRLAGVGTQYF	TGTGCCAGCAGCCCACGACTAGCGGGAGTGGGGACCCAGTACTTC
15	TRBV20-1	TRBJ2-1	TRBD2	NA	CSARGAWTSLNEQFF	TGCAGTGCTAGAGGAGCCTGGACTAGCCTCAATGAGCAGTTCTTC
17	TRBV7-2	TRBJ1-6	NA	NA	CASSLGGQIGLGSPLHF	TGTGCCAGCAGCCTGGGTGGACAGATCGGACTAGGTTCACCCCTCCACTTT